These 19 T cell receptor beta chains were sequenced from one sample in a study of blood T cell repertoires in COVID-19. The protocol was immunoSEQ multiplex PCR, while the TCRdb copy is restricted to in-frame clones and leaves out a portion. The table records some 270,000 clones, 80% to 90% of them present only once. Source material: peripheral blood. All receptors derive from a woman in her seventies with acute or convalescent COVID-19.

The count of this clone is one. The chain employs TRBV9 and TRBJ1-5, with D hard to call. In germline, CDR1 is SGDLS, CDR2 YYNGEE. With 0 bases removed from V and 4 bases from J, the gap between germline ends came to 8 bases. This CDR3 has 14 amino acids. The CDR3 region has the DNA TGTGCCAGCAGCGTAGGTTCCTCGAATCAGCCCCAGCATTTT. Protein product: CASSVGSSNQPQHF.

This rearrangement joins TRBV10-3 to TRBJ1-2; 7 bases line up with TRBD1. The CDR3 consists of 12 residues. Trimming at V came to 10 bases and at J to 8 bases, leaving 10 bases not matched to a gene. The germline V gene encodes CDR1 ENHRY and CDR2 SYGVKD. The CDR3 loop reads CATQGQLGGYTF. In DNA form, the CDR3 reads TGTGCCACCCAGGGACAGTTGGGAGGCTACACCTTC.

The J gene is TRBJ2-2, the V gene TRBV6-5; TRBD2 matches at 14 bases. CDR3 size: 15 residues. After removal of 6 bases from V and 6 bases from J, the junction contained 3 bases not matched to a gene. CDR1 is MNHEY, CDR2 SVGAGI, per germline. This CDR3 reads CASRTSGGAAGELFF. The CDR3 DNA is TGTGCCAGCAGGACTAGCGGGGGGGCCGCCGGGGAGCTGTTTTTT.

The rearrangement links TRBV7-8 to TRBJ2-3, with unresolved D. CDR3 length: 15 amino acids. Germline loops: CDR1 SGHVS, CDR2 FQNEAQ. Trimming removed 5 bases from V and 2 bases from J, with 14 bases in between. The CDR3 DNA reads TGTGCCAGCAGCCGCGTCACAGTATCCACAGATACGCAGTATTTT. Amino acid sequence: CASSRVTVSTDTQYF.

The rearrangement links TRBV7-3 to TRBJ1-1; the D gene is possibly TRBD1 (6 bases). The CDR3 runs 14 residues. Germline V gene data show CDR1 as SGHTA and CDR2 as FQGTGA. Deletions cut 3 bases from V and 5 bases from J, with 13 bases between. The CDR3 loop reads CASSFGTQGTEAFF. As DNA, the CDR3 is TGTGCCAGCAGCTTTGGAACCCAGGGGACTGAAGCTTTCTTT.

Here the CDR3 reads CASSSGVPYEQYF. The CDR3 bases are TGTGCCAGCAGCTCCGGGGTTCCCTACGAGCAGTACTTC. The V call is TRBV5-8, the J call TRBJ2-7; D is possibly TRBD2 (5 bases). V lost 3 bases, J lost 2 bases, and 9 bases lay in between. The CDR3 runs to 13 residues. Germline values: CDR1 SGHTS, CDR2 YDEGEE.

This clone occurred a few times. V and J are TRBV2 and TRBJ2-7; D is perhaps TRBD1 (7 bases). V lost 5 bases, J lost 0 bases, and 14 bases lay in between. The CDR3 totals 15 residues. Germline assignment: CDR1 SNHLY and CDR2 FYNNEI. CDR3 bases: TGTGCCAGCAGTTCCACCCAGGGGGGCTCCTACGAGCAGTACTTC. This gives the protein CASSSTQGGSYEQYF.

This chain links TRBV19 with TRBJ2-2; the match to TRBD1 covers 8 bases. V dropped 5 bases and J dropped 2; count of bases not matched to a gene: 16. From germline, CDR1 is LNHDA and CDR2 SQIVND (reference sequence). The CDR3 contains 19 residues. This CDR3 is CASSWTGYFPGVNTGELFF. The CDR3, as DNA: TGTGCCAGTAGTTGGACAGGGTACTTTCCAGGGGTTAACACCGGGGAGCTGTTTTTT.

The chain employs TRBV18 and TRBJ1-1; TRBD1 might be the D (5 bases). The CDR3 has 13 amino acids. Germline CDR1 reads KGHSH; CDR2 reads LQKENI. V dropped 6 bases and J dropped 4 bases, with 12 bases sitting between them. The CDR3 DNA is TGTGCCAGCTCGACAGCCCGAGGCACTGAAGCTTTCTTT. Translated, it gives CASSTARGTEAFF.

This clone was seen only once. This sequence joins TRBV19 and TRBJ1-1; 8 bases align to TRBD1. After removal of 1 base from V and 1 base from J, the junction contained 5 bases not matched to a gene. Per the germline V gene, CDR1 is LNHDA and CDR2 is SQIVND (reference sequence). The CDR3 loop spans 16 amino acids. The CDR3: CASSIGGGQANTEAFF. CDR3 DNA: TGTGCCAGTAGTATAGGTGGGGGACAGGCGAACACTGAAGCTTTCTTT.

This clone was seen once. The chain is built from TRBV6-6 and TRBJ2-7; D is perhaps TRBD1 (6 bases). Trimming took 7 bases from V and 2 from J, leaving 15 bases between them. This CDR3 comprises 14 residues. Germline V gives CDR1 MNHNY, CDR2 SVGAGI (reference sequence). For the CDR3, the DNA is TGTGCCAGCAAAGGACGGACAGACGCCTACGAGCAGTACTTC. As protein: CASKGRTDAYEQYF.

This rearrangement joins TRBV9 to TRBJ2-1; possibly TRBD2 for D (5 bases). This CDR3 has 14 residues. Trimming shortened V by 1 base and J by 10 bases, and 15 bases separated the two germline ends. The germline V gene encodes CDR1 SGDLS and CDR2 YYNGEE. The CDR3 region is CASSVMSTSGEQFF. CDR3 nucleotide sequence: TGTGCCAGCAGCGTAATGTCTACCTCGGGGGAGCAGTTCTTC.

The CDR3 spells CAWALGTGGAGQYF. CDR3 sequence (DNA): TGTGCCTGGGCTCTAGGGACAGGGGGCGCCGGGCAGTACTTC. The J gene is TRBJ2-7, the V gene TRBV30, with TRBD1 identical over 12 bases. CDR1 GTSNPN and CDR2 SVGIG come from the germline V gene (reference sequence). CDR3 size: 14 residues. The trim removed 5 bases at V and 9 bases at J, leaving 11 bases unmatched.

The rearrangement links TRBV2 to TRBJ1-5; D may be TRBD1 (6 bases). Trimming cost V 1 base and J 7 bases, with 11 bases left between them. CDR1 SNHLY and CDR2 FYNNEI come from the germline V gene. This CDR3 contains 14 residues. The CDR3 here is CASSEDRGSQPQHF. The CDR3 DNA follows: TGTGCCAGCAGTGAAGATAGGGGGTCACAGCCCCAGCATTTT.

The chain is built from TRBV11-2 and TRBJ2-1, with 9 positions matching TRBD1. Looked up from germline, CDR1 is SGHAT and CDR2 is FQNNGV. The CDR3 contains 16 residues. Trimming removed 1 base from V and 6 bases from J; junction bases left unmatched: 7. The CDR3 here is CASSLGAGTGFNEQFF. The CDR3 nucleotides read TGTGCCAGCAGCTTAGGTGCGGGGACAGGGTTCAATGAGCAGTTCTTC.

V gene TRBV12-5 combines with J gene TRBJ2-2; D ambiguous. The CDR3 is made up of 13 amino acids. V dropped 5 bases and J dropped 5 bases, with 9 bases sitting between them. Germline assignment: CDR1 LGHNT and CDR2 FRNRAP. As DNA, the CDR3 is TGTGCTAGTGGTGCGCTCATTACCGGGGAGCTGTTTTTT. Translating gives CASGALITGELFF.

This clone was detected once. The genes are TRBV6-5 and TRBJ2-3; D possibly corresponds to TRBD2 (5 bases). The CDR3 runs to 15 residues. V lost 6 bases and J lost 5, with 18 bases in between. From germline, CDR1 is MNHEY and CDR2 SVGAGI. CDR3 residues: CASRPPGESGDTQYF. In nucleotides, the CDR3 is TGTGCCAGCAGGCCGCCCGGGGAGAGCGGAGATACGCAGTATTTT.

J is TRBJ1-2 and V is TRBV6-5; perhaps TRBD1 as D (6 bases). This CDR3 is built from 15 residues. The V gene lost 4 bases and the J gene lost 2 bases, with 14 bases spanning the gap. CDR1 MNHEY and CDR2 SVGAGI come from the germline V gene. Written as DNA, the CDR3 is TGTGCCAGCAGTTCCGAGGGGGACCGCAACTATGGCTACACCTTC. Protein: CASSSEGDRNYGYTF.

The chain joins TRBV6-1 to TRBJ2-5; possibly TRBD1 for D (6 bases). The V gene's germline CDR1 is MNHNS and CDR2 SASEGT. V shed 2 bases and J shed 1 base, with 8 bases lying between them. The CDR3 is made up of 14 amino acids. The CDR3 loop reads CASSETGFQETQYF. For the CDR3, the DNA is TGTGCCAGCAGTGAAACAGGGTTCCAAGAGACCCAGTACTTC.